The clone carrying this TCR beta chain was seen a few times. Its specificity is unknown. Germline CDR1 and CDR2: SNHLY and FYNNEI. CDR3 size: 14 residues. The V and J ends lost 4 bases and 8 bases, in that order; junction bases with no gene match: 6. The data were taken from a study of T cells after posttransplantation cyclophosphamide. Study conclusions and caveats: TRB clonality was highly associated with recipient CMV seropositivity and reactivation.

The data were produced by immunoSEQ multiplex PCR, yet TCRdb's version contains in-frame clones alone and is incomplete. Here the sample spans fewer than 25,000 clones, about 89% being singletons. Sampled 1 year posttransplant, controls received myeloablative marrow transplants, methotrexate and a calcineurin inhibitor. The chain recombines TRBV2 with TRBJ1-1; TRBD1 aligns across 11 bases. The receptor comes from a female patient aged 50 to 60 who received an allogeneic stem cell transplant from an unrelated donor, was CMV-positive, and had chronic GVHD only. Some of the T cells might come from the graft donor. The sequencing used PBMCs, collected after an allogeneic stem cell transplant with a calcineurin inhibitor and methotrexate. The CDR3 region has the DNA TGTGCCAGCAGTGGCCCTTGGGACAGGGGGGAAGCTTTCTTT. Residues: CASSGPWDRGEAFF. Drawing the rest from reference TRBV2 and TRBJ1-1, the complete variable domain is EPEVTQTPSHQVTQMGQEVILRCVPISNHLYFYWYRQILGQKVEFLVSFYNNEISEKSEIFDDQFSVERPDGSNFTLKIRSTKLEDSAMYFCASSGPWDRGEAFFGQGTRLTVV.